This is a list of T cell receptor beta chains from one sample in a study of CD8 T cells in ankylosing spondylitis. TCRdb recomputed calls from the 5' RACE reads with MiXCR, one row per CDR3 protein. The table includes some 840,000 distinct CDR3 sequences, 12% detected once. Sequenced: blood, either unsorted or a sorted T cell fraction (not recorded which). These receptors all come from a male donor with ankylosing spondylitis. Both conserved end residues are part of each CDR3. The D gene is left open where the match is weak. Clone size is shown for a subset of rows, as once, few, many or a class of expanded clone.

J gene,clone size,CDR3 length,D gene,V gene,CDR3 DNA,CDR3 protein
TRBJ2-7,few,15,NA,TRBV6-5,TGTGCCAGCAGTTCCATCCAGGGTATCGCCTACGAGCAGTACTTC,CASSSIQGIAYEQYF
TRBJ2-5,NA,13,NA,TRBV30,TGTGCCTGGAGTTCGGGCCTCCAAGAGACCCAGTACTTC,CAWSSGLQETQYF
TRBJ1-5,few,15,NA,TRBV2,TGTGCCAGCAGTGGCCAGGGAGGGAGCAATCAGCCCCAGCATTTT,CASSGQGGSNQPQHF
TRBJ1-3,many,13,NA,TRBV7-9,TGTGCCAGCATGGTGAGCTCTGGAAACACCATATATTTT,CASMVSSGNTIYF
TRBJ1-1,NA,14,NA,TRBV27,TGTGCCAGCAGTTTATTGTCGGACGGAAATGAAGCTTTCTTT,CASSLLSDGNEAFF
TRBJ2-3,NA,16,NA,TRBV4-3,TGCGCCAGCAGCCAAACTTTGAAGGGGTGGGAAGATACGCAGTATTTT,CASSQTLKGWEDTQYF
TRBJ2-1,few,17,TRBD2,TRBV6-1,TGTGCCAGCAGTGAAATACTAGCGGGGGAAAGAAGGGGTGAGCAGTTCTTC,CASSEILAGERRGEQFF
TRBJ1-5,few,13,NA,TRBV9,TGTGCCAGCAGCGCTCAGGTAAATCAGCCCCAGCATTTT,CASSAQVNQPQHF
TRBJ1-5,NA,14,NA,TRBV5-8,TGTGCCAGCAGCTTGAGACAGAGAAATCAGCCCCAGCATTTT,CASSLRQRNQPQHF
TRBJ2-1,few,18,NA,TRBV12-5,TGTGCTAGTGGTTTGGTACAAGGTGTGGGAAGGGGCTACAATGAGCAGTTCTTC,CASGLVQGVGRGYNEQFF
TRBJ2-1,many,16,TRBD2,TRBV20-1,TGCAGTGCTAGTGGATCTTCGGTAGCGGGGGCTAATGAGCAGTTCTTC,CSASGSSVAGANEQFF
TRBJ2-7,NA,14,NA,TRBV28,TGTGCCAGCACCCAGCAGGGTAGCGTCTACGAGCAGTACTTC,CASTQQGSVYEQYF
TRBJ2-2,few,21,TRBD2,TRBV4-1,TGCGCCAGCAGCCAAGATATCATTGGACTAGCGGGAGGTGGTGTCACCGGGGAGCTGTTTTTT,CASSQDIIGLAGGGVTGELFF
TRBJ2-3,NA,11,NA,TRBV7-2,TGCGCCAGCATGAGGACAGATACGCAGTATTTT,CASMRTDTQYF
TRBJ1-5,few,16,NA,TRBV7-5,NA,CISVPEAYRVNQPQHF
TRBJ2-1,few,15,NA,TRBV18,TGTGCCAGCACCCCGGGACTTCCGTCCTACAATGAGCAGTTCTTC,CASTPGLPSYNEQFF
TRBJ2-5,NA,16,TRBD2,TRBV9,TGTGCCAGCAGCGTTAGCGGGAGTTCTGTAGGAGAGACCCAGTACTTC,CASSVSGSSVGETQYF
TRBJ2-3,NA,14,NA,TRBV18,TGTGCCAGCTCGATGACAGCTAGCACAGATACGCAGTATTTT,CASSMTASTDTQYF
TRBJ1-2,few,14,TRBD1,TRBV7-9,TGTGCCAGCAGCTTTGGGGGACAGGGTTTTGGCTACACCTTC,CASSFGGQGFGYTF
TRBJ1-2,many,14,TRBD1,TRBV7-2,TGTGCCAGCAGCTCCCGACAGGGAGGATATGGCTACACCTTC,CASSSRQGGYGYTF
TRBJ1-1,many,14,NA,TRBV4-3,TGTGCCAGCAGCCAAGTTGACCGGGGCACTGAAGCTTTCTTT,CASSQVDRGTEAFF
TRBJ1-1,few,17,NA,TRBV29-1,TGCAGCGTCTACGTCTGGCAGGCGACCATCATGAACACTGAAGCTTTCTTT,CSVYVWQATIMNTEAFF
TRBJ2-7,few,14,NA,TRBV5-6,TGTGCCAGCAGTACAAAAGGCGGGGATTACGAGCAGTACTTC,CASSTKGGDYEQYF
TRBJ2-5,many,13,TRBD2,TRBV29-1,TGCAGCGTCGACCCGGGGGGGGAAGAGACCCAGTACTTC,CSVDPGGEETQYF
TRBJ2-7,few,16,TRBD2,TRBV7-6,TGTGCCAGCAGCCAAGGACTAGCGGGGCACTCCTACGAGCAGTACTTC,CASSQGLAGHSYEQYF
TRBJ2-7,many,14,NA,TRBV7-9,TGTGCCAGCAGCTCTAGCGCTTACTCCTACGAGCAGTACTTC,CASSSSAYSYEQYF
TRBJ2-5,NA,16,NA,TRBV11-1,TGTGCCAGCAGCAAGCCCTCGAGGGGCGTCCCGGAGACCCAGTACTTC,CASSKPSRGVPETQYF
TRBJ2-5,NA,15,NA,TRBV7-8,TGTGCCAGCAGCCGACAAACGGGACGGCAAGAGACCCAGTACTTC,CASSRQTGRQETQYF
TRBJ1-4,few,15,NA,TRBV20-1,TGCAGTGCTAGAGAGGGGGCCCTTATCAATGAAAAACTGTTTTTT,CSAREGALINEKLFF
TRBJ2-2,few,16,NA,TRBV10-3,TGTGCCATCAGCAAGAAACCAGGGACGTCCAGCGGGGAGCTGTTTTTT,CAISKKPGTSSGELFF
TRBJ2-3,NA,13,NA,TRBV6-4,TGTGCCAGCAGTATTAATCCCCCAGATACGCAGTATTTT,CASSINPPDTQYF
TRBJ2-7,NA,14,NA,TRBV6-1,TGTGCCAGCAGTCCGCGGGCTTTCTCCTACGAGCAGTACTTC,CASSPRAFSYEQYF
TRBJ2-4,few,14,NA,TRBV27,TGTGCCAGCAGAAAAGGACAGAACAAAAACATTCAGTACTTC,CASRKGQNKNIQYF
TRBJ2-7,NA,12,NA,TRBV30,TGTGCCTGGAGTAGAAAGGGTTACGAGCAGTACTTC,CAWSRKGYEQYF
TRBJ2-2,few,17,TRBD2,TRBV20-1,TGCAGTGCTAGAGATCTTTTAGCGGGAGGCCCCGACGGGGAGCTGTTTTTT,CSARDLLAGGPDGELFF
TRBJ1-1,many,13,TRBD1,TRBV20-1,TGCAGTGCCCTACAGGGGCGGGACACTGAAGCTTTCTTT,CSALQGRDTEAFF
TRBJ2-5,few,13,NA,TRBV7-2,TGTGCCAGCAGGCCGACCCCATATGAGACCCAGTACTTC,CASRPTPYETQYF
TRBJ2-7,NA,14,TRBD2,TRBV20-1,TGCAGTGCCGGGACTAGCGGCCAGGGGTACGAGCAGTACTTC,CSAGTSGQGYEQYF
TRBJ1-3,many,15,NA,TRBV4-2,TGTGCCAGCAGCCAAAGTCCCCAGGGTGAAAACACCATATATTTT,CASSQSPQGENTIYF
TRBJ1-1,many,13,NA,TRBV4-2,TGTGCCAGCAGGTTGGACGGGAACACTGAAGCTTTCTTT,CASRLDGNTEAFF
TRBJ2-3,NA,16,NA,TRBV6-5,TGTGCCAGCAGTTACACTGGGGGCGGATACACAGATACGCAGTATTTT,CASSYTGGGYTDTQYF
TRBJ1-1,many,14,NA,TRBV18,TGTGCCAGCTCACCTCTGGGCTCGAACACTGAAGCTTTCTTT,CASSPLGSNTEAFF
TRBJ2-3,NA,14,NA,TRBV20-1,TGCAGTGCTAAGGGGGGCCGTGCTGGAGATACGCAGTATTTT,CSAKGGRAGDTQYF
TRBJ2-7,many,14,NA,TRBV7-2,TGTGCCAGCAGCCCGGGACTGAGCTCCTACGAGCAGTACTTC,CASSPGLSSYEQYF
TRBJ2-6,NA,15,NA,TRBV6-1,TGTGCCAGCAGCACATCCTACTCTGGGGCCAACGTCCTGACTTTC,CASSTSYSGANVLTF
TRBJ2-3,few,14,NA,TRBV10-3,TGTGCCACCGGACCCGCCGAAAAGCCAGATACGCAGTATTTT,CATGPAEKPDTQYF